The rows below give T cell receptor beta chains drawn from one sample of a study of T-cell reconstitution after alpha-beta-depleted transplantation in children. TCRdb re-analysed the PCR reads in MiXCR, keeping a single row per CDR3 protein. The sample lists nearly 250,000 distinct CDR3 sequences; around 7.8% were seen once. The material was PBMCs, mostly from graft donor cells, obtained 180 days after TCRalphabeta/CD19-depleted stem cell transplant. The source is a male patient aged 10-17 years who had a stem cell transplant for acute lymphoblastic leukemia, so the T cells may come from the graft donor. CDR3s include the opening cysteine and the closing phenylalanine or tryptophan. A D gene is named only where the DNA matches it firmly. Clone size is shown for a subset of rows, as once, few, many or a class of expanded clone.

18 many NA TRBJ2-6 TRBV7-9 CASSHSLAPFSGANVLTF TGTGCCAGCAGCCACAGTCTCGCTCCCTTCTCTGGGGCCAACGTCCTGACTTTC
16 few NA TRBJ1-2 TRBV7-9 CASSLIGPITNYGYTF TGTGCCAGCAGCTTAATCGGACCGATAACTAACTATGGCTACACCTTC
13 many TRBD1 TRBJ1-5 TRBV20-1 CSARTGLYQPQHF TGCAGTGCTAGGACAGGGCTTTATCAGCCCCAGCATTTT
13 NA NA TRBJ2-1 TRBV18 CASSPLTSLEQFF TGTGCCAGCTCACCCCTGACCTCGCTTGAGCAGTTCTTC
17 many TRBD2 TRBJ2-1 TRBV18 CASSPLSGGGWINEQFF TGTGCCAGCTCGCCCCTGTCGGGAGGGGGTTGGATCAATGAGCAGTTCTTC
18 many TRBD2 TRBJ2-2 TRBV3-1 CASSQDRPTSGYTGELFF TGTGCCAGCAGCCAAGACCGACCCACTAGCGGGTACACCGGGGAGCTGTTTTTT
15 NA NA TRBJ2-2 TRBV15 CATSRALDGTGELFF TGTGCCACCAGCAGAGCACTAGATGGGACCGGGGAGCTGTTTTTT
17 few TRBD2 TRBJ2-1 TRBV18 CASSPVPLAGTYNEQFF TGTGCCAGCTCACCCGTCCCCCTAGCGGGGACCTACAATGAGCAGTTCTTC
16 many NA TRBJ2-7 TRBV6-5 CASSYAPALDIYEQYF TGTGCCAGCAGTTACGCCCCCGCCTTGGATATCTACGAGCAGTACTTC
15 NA NA TRBJ2-7 TRBV7-2 CASSLERILEDEQYF TGTGCCAGCAGCTTAGAAAGGATCCTCGAGGACGAGCAGTACTTC
16 many TRBD2 TRBJ2-7 TRBV28 CASSPTRGSGSYEQYF TGTGCCAGCAGTCCGACAAGAGGTAGCGGGAGCTACGAGCAGTACTTC
15 many NA TRBJ2-7 TRBV6-1 CASSEAPRMAYEQYF TGTGCCAGCAGTGAAGCGCCAAGAATGGCCTACGAGCAGTACTTC
12 many NA TRBJ1-5 TRBV20-1 CSASPHATPQHF TGCAGTGCTAGTCCCCACGCGACGCCCCAGCATTTT
16 NA NA TRBJ1-4 TRBV6-1 CASSGWGAGTNEKLFF TGTGCCAGCAGCGGATGGGGCGCAGGAACTAATGAAAAACTGTTTTTT
9 many NA TRBJ1-5 TRBV12-3/TRBV12-4 CALCQPQHF TGTGCCCTGTGCCAGCCCCAGCATTTT
14 many NA TRBJ2-3 TRBV5-1 CASKAHPSTDTQYF TGCGCCAGCAAAGCGCATCCAAGCACAGATACGCAGTATTTT
15 many NA TRBJ1-1 TRBV19 CASIGPGMGYGEAFF TGTGCCAGTATAGGCCCAGGGATGGGCTATGGTGAAGCTTTCTTT
17 many TRBD2 TRBJ2-2 TRBV28 CASSPWTSGSGTGELFF TGTGCCAGCAGTCCCTGGACTAGCGGGAGTGGCACCGGGGAGCTGTTTTTT
15 many NA TRBJ2-2 TRBV12-3/TRBV12-4 CASSLLTIPRGELFF TGTGCCAGCAGTCTCCTGACTATACCGCGGGGGGAGCTGTTTTTT
15 many NA TRBJ2-6 TRBV7-9 CASSRAGGGANVLTF TGTGCCAGCAGCCGGGCAGGTGGTGGGGCCAACGTCCTGACTTTC
13 many TRBD1 TRBJ1-2 TRBV29-1 CSVRTGSGGGYTF TGCAGCGTTCGGACAGGGTCGGGTGGTGGCTACACCTTC
15 many TRBD2 TRBJ2-7 TRBV28 CASSRTSGSVYEQYF TGTGCCAGCAGCCGAACTAGCGGGAGCGTTTACGAGCAGTACTTC